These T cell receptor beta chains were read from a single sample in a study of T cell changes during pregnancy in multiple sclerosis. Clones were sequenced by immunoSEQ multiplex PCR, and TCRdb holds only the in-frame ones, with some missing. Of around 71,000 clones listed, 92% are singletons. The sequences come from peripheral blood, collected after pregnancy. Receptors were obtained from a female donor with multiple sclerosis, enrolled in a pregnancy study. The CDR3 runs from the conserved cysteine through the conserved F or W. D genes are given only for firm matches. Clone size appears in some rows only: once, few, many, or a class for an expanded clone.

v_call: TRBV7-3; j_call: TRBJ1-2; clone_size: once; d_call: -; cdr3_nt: TGTGCCAGCAGCCTCGGGCAGGGCTATGGCTACACCTTC; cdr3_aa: CASSLGQGYGYTF
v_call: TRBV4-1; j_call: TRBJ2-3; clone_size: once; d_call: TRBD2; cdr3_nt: TGCGCCAGCAGCCAAGGGCGGTACGAGCGGGACACAGATACGCAGTATTTT; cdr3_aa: CASSQGRYERDTDTQYF
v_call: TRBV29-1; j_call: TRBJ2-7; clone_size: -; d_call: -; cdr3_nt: TGCAGCGCTGAGGCGGGGGCTACCTACGAGCAGTACTTC; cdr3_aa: CSAEAGATYEQYF
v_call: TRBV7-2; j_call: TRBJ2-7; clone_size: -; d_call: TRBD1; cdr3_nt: TGTGCCAGCCGGGACAGCTCTTCCTACGAGCAGTACTTC; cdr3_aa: CASRDSSSYEQYF
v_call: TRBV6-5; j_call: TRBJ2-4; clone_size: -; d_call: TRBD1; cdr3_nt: TGTGCCAGCAGAAGAGACAGGGGGGAGAACATTCAGTACTTC; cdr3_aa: CASRRDRGENIQYF
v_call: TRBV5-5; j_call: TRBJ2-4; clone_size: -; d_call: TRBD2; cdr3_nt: TGTGCCAGCAGCTGGACTAGCGGGATGGTAAACATTCAGTACTTC; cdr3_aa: CASSWTSGMVNIQYF
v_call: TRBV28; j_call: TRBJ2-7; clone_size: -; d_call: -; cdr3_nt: TGTGCCAGCAGCCTATTACAGGCCTCCTACGAGCAGTACTTC; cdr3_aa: CASSLLQASYEQYF
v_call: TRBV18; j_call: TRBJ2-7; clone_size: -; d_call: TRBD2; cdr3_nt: TGTGCCAGCTCACCACCTAGCGGGAGTTCAGGGGGCGAGCAGTACTTC; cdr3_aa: CASSPPSGSSGGEQYF
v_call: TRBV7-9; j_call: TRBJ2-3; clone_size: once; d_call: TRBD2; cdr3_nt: TGTGCCAGCAGCCCTCCAAGCGGGAGTAAGGAGGGTACGCAGTATTTT; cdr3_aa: CASSPPSGSKEGTQYF
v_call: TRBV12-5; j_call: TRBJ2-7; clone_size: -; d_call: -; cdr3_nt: TGTGCTAGGGATCCGGACAGCCCCATCCCCTACGAGCAGTACTTC; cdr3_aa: CARDPDSPIPYEQYF
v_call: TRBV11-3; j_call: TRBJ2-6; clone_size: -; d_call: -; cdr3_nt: TGTGCCAGCAGCTTTGGAGGAGACTCTGGGGCCAACGTCCTGACTTTC; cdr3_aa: CASSFGGDSGANVLTF
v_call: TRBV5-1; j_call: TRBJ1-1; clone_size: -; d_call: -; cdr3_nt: TGCGCCAGCAGCCTCCTGGGGGCCCCAGCCACTGAAGCTTTCTTT; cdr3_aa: CASSLLGAPATEAFF
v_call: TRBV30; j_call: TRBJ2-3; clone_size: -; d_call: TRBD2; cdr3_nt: TGTGCCTGGAGTCGGGGGGGCGAGGACACAGATACGCAGTATTTT; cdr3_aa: CAWSRGGEDTDTQYF
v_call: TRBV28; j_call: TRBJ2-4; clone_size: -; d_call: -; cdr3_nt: TGTGCCAGCGAGGACTACAATAACATTCAGTACTTC; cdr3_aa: CASEDYNNIQYF
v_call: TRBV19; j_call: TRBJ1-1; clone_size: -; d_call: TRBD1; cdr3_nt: TGTGCCAGTAGTTCCCAACTCGACAGGGGGATTACTGAAGCTTTCTTT; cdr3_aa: CASSSQLDRGITEAFF
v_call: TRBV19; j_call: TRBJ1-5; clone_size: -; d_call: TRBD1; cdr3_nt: TGTGCCAGTAGTATCACGGGACAGTCCGGACAGCCCCAGCATTTT; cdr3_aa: CASSITGQSGQPQHF
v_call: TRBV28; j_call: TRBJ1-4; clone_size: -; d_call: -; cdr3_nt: TGTGCCACAACTTCCGGGAATGAAAAACTGTTTTTT; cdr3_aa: CATTSGNEKLFF
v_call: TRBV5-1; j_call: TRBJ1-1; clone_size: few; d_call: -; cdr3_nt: TGCGCCAGCAGCTTGTCAGGCCTCATGAACACTGAAGCTTTCTTT; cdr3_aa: CASSLSGLMNTEAFF
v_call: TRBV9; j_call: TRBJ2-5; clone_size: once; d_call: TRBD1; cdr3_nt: TGTGCCAGCAGCGTAGCGGGGACAGGGGAAGAGACCCAGTACTTC; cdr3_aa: CASSVAGTGEETQYF
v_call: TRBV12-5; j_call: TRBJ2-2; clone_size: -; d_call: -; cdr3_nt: TGTGCTAGTGGTTTGCCCTTCCCGGGGGAAGGCACCGGGGAGCTGTTTTTT; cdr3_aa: CASGLPFPGEGTGELFF
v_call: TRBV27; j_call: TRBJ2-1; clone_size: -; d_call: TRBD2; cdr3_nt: TGTGCCAGCAGGGGGACTAGCGGGATCAGGACCTACAATGAGCAGTTCTTC; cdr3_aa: CASRGTSGIRTYNEQFF
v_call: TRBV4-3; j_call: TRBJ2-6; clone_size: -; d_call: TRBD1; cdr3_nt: TGCGCCAGCAGCCAAGATGGACAGGGTACTGGGGCCAACGTCCTGACTTTC; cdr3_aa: CASSQDGQGTGANVLTF
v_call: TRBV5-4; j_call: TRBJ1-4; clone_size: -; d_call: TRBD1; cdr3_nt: TGTGCCAGCAGCTTGGCAGGGACAGGGGATGAAAAACTGTTTTTT; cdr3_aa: CASSLAGTGDEKLFF
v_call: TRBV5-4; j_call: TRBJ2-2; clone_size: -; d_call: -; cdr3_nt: TGTGCCAGCAGCTTTAGCTACACCGGGGAGCTGTTTTTT; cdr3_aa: CASSFSYTGELFF
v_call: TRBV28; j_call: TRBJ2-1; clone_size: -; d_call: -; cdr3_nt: TGTGCCAGCAGTTTCGCGGGACCCCCTGGTGAGCAGTTCTTC; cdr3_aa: CASSFAGPPGEQFF
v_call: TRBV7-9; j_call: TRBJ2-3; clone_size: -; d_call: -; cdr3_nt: TGTGCCAGCAGCTTAGACGGGGAAGGAGCAGATACGCAGTATTTT; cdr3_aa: CASSLDGEGADTQYF
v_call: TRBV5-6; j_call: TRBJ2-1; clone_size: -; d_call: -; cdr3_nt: TGTGCCAGCAGCTTGTTGGACTTTCCATCACCGGAGCAGTTCTTC; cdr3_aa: CASSLLDFPSPEQFF
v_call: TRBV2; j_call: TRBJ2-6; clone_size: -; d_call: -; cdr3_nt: TGTGCCAGCAGCCTAACTTTTTCTGGGGCCAACGTCCTGACTTTC; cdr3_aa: CASSLTFSGANVLTF
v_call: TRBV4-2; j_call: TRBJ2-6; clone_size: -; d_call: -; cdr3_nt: TGTGCCAGCAGCCAGCGCGACTCTGGGGCCAACGTCCTGACTTTC; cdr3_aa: CASSQRDSGANVLTF
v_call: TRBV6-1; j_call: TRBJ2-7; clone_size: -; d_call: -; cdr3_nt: TGTGCCAGCAGTGAAGAGGAGACTAGTAGTTACGAGCAGTACTTC; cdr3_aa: CASSEEETSSYEQYF
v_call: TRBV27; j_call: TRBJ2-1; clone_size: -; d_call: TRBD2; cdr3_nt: TGTGCCAGCATCTTGGCGGGAGAAAGCAATGAGCAGTTCTTC; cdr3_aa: CASILAGESNEQFF
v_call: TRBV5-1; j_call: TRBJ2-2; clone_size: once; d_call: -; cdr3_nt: TGCGCCAGCAGCTTGGACAGCCCGAACACCGGGGAGCTGTTTTTT; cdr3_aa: CASSLDSPNTGELFF
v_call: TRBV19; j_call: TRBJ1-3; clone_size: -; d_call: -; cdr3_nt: TGTGCCAGTAGTTTACCTGGACGGGGAGGAAACACCATATATTTT; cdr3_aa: CASSLPGRGGNTIYF
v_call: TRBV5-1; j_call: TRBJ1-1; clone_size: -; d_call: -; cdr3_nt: TGCGCCAGTAGGGGGTCGGACACTGAAGCTTTCTTT; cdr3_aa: CASRGSDTEAFF
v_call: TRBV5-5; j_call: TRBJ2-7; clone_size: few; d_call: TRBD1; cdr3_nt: TGTGCCAGCAGCTCGGGACAGTTATACGAGCAGTACTTC; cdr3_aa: CASSSGQLYEQYF
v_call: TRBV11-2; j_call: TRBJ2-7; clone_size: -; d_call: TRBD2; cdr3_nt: TGTGCCAGCAGCTCACCCAAGGAGCGGGGTTTTTACGAGCAGTACTTC; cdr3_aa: CASSSPKERGFYEQYF
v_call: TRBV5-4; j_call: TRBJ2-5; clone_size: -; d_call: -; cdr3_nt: TGTGCCAGCAGCTCGGGGAAAGGGGGAGTCGAGACCCAGTACTTC; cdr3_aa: CASSSGKGGVETQYF
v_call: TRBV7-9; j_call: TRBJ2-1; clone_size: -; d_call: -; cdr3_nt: TGTGCCAGCAGCTTAACTACCGGGGACAATGAGCAGTTCTTC; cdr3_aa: CASSLTTGDNEQFF
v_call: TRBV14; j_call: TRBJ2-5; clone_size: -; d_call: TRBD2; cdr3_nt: TGTGCCAGCAGCCGATCTCTTCTCAGCGGGAACGTTATGGGGCAAGAGACCCAGTACTTC; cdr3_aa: CASSRSLLSGNVMGQETQYF
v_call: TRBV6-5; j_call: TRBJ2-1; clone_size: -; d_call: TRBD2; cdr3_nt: TGTGCCAGCAGTTCGGGACTAGCGGGAATCGATGAGCAGTTCTTC; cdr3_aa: CASSSGLAGIDEQFF
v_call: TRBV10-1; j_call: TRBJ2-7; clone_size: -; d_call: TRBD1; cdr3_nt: TGCGCCAGCAGTGAGAACAGGGGGTCTGGAGAGCAGTACTTC; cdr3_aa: CASSENRGSGEQYF
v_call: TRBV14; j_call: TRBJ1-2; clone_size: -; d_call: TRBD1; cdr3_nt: TGTGCCAGCACGCCGGGACAGGGCTATGGCTACACCTTC; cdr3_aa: CASTPGQGYGYTF
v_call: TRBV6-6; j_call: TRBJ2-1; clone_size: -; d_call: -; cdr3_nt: TGTGCCAGCACCCTAACTCCACCCTACAATGAGCAGTTCTTC; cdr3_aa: CASTLTPPYNEQFF
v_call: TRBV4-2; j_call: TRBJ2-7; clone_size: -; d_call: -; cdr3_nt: TGTGCCAGCAGCCAAGAGAGAAGCGGGCCCTACGAGCAGTACTTC; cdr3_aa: CASSQERSGPYEQYF
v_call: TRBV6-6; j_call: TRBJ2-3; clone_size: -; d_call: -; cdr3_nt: TGTGCCGTACAGTCGGGGACAGATACGCAGTATTTT; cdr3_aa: CAVQSGTDTQYF
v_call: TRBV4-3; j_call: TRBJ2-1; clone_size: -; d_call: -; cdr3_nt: TGCGCCAGCAGCCCGACTAGGTCCCCTAATGAGCAGTTCTTC; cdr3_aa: CASSPTRSPNEQFF
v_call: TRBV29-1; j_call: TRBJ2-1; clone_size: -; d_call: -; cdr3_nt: TGCAGCGTTCAGGGCGAGGCAGGTCTCGAGCAGTTCTTC; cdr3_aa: CSVQGEAGLEQFF
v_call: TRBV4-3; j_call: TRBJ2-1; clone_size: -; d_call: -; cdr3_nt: TGCGCCAGCAGCCAGACACAGGGCTATGAGCAGTTCTTC; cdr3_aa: CASSQTQGYEQFF
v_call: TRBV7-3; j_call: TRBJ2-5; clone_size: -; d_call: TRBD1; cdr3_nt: TGTGCCAGCAGCTCGAACACAGGGGTCGGGGAGACCCAGTACTTC; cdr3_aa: CASSSNTGVGETQYF
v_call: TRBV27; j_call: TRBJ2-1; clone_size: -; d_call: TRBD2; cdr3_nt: TGTGCCAGCAGTTTAATTTCGGCTAGCGGCTACAATGAGCAGTTCTTC; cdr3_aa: CASSLISASGYNEQFF
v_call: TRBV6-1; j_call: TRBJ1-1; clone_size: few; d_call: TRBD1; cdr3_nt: TGTGCCAGCAGGGATGGGACAGCAATGAACACTGAAGCTTTCTTT; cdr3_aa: CASRDGTAMNTEAFF
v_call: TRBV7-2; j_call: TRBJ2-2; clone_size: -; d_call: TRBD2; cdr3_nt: TGTGCCAGCAGACAAACTAGCGGGAAAGACGGGGAGCTGTTTTTT; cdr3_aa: CASRQTSGKDGELFF
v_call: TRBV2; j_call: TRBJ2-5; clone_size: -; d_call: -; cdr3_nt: TGTGCCAGCAGCCGGGACACCGGGAATCAAGAGACCCAGTACTTC; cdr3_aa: CASSRDTGNQETQYF
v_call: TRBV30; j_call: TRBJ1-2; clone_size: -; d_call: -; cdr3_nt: TGTGCCTGGAGTGTACAAAGGAGGACAGCCCCTAACTATGGCTACACCTTC; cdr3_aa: CAWSVQRRTAPNYGYTF
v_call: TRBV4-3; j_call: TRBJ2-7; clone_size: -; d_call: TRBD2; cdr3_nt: TGCGCCAGCAGCCAAGATCAGACCACGGGAGGCCGACTGTACTTC; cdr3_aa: CASSQDQTTGGRLYF
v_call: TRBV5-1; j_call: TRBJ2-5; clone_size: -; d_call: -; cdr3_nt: TGCGCCAGCAGCCCCTACATAGGGGCGGAGACCCAGTACTTC; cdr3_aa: CASSPYIGAETQYF
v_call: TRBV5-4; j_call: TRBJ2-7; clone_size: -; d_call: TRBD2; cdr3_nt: TGTGCCAGCAGCTTGAGTCTAGCGGGTACTAACGAGCAGTACTTC; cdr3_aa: CASSLSLAGTNEQYF
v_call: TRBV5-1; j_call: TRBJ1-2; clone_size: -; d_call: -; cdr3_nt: TGCGCCAGCAGTCCTCTGCCGGGGGACTATGGCTACACCTTC; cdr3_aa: CASSPLPGDYGYTF
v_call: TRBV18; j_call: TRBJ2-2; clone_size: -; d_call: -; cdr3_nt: TGTGCCAGCTCACCAGCGTCTTTCGGGGAGCTGTTTTTT; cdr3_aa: CASSPASFGELFF